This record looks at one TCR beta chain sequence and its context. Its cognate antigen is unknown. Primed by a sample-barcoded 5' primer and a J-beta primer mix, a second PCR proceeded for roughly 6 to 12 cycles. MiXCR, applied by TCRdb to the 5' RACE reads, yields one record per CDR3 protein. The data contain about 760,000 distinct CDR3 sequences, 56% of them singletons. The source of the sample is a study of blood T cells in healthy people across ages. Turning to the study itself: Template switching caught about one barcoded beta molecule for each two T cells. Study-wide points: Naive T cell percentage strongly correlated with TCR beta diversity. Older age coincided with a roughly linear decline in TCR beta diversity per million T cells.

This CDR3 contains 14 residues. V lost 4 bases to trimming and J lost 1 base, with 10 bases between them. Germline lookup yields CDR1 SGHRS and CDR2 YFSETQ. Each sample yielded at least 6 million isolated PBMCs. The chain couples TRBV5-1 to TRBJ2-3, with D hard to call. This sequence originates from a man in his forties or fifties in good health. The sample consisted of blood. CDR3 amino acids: CASSPDAGTDTQYF. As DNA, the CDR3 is TGCGCCAGCAGCCCTGATGCAGGCACAGATACGCAGTATTTT. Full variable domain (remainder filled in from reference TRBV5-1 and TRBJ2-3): KAGVTQTPRYLIKTRGQQVTLSCSPISGHRSVSWYQQTPGQGLQFLFEYFSETQRNKGNFPGRFSGRQFSNSRSEMNVSTLELGDSALYLCASSPDAGTDTQYFGPGTRLTVL.